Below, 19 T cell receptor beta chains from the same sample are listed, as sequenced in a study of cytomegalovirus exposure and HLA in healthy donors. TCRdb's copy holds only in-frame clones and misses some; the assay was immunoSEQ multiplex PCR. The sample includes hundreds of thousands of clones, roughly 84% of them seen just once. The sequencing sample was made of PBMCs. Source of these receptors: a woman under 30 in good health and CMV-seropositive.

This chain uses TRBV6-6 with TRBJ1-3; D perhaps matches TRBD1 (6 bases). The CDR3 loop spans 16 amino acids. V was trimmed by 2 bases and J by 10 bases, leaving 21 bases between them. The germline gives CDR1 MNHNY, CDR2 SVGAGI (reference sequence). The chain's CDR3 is CASSYAGDTRESTIYF. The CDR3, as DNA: TGTGCCAGCAGTTACGCCGGGGACACCCGTGAGTCGACCATATATTTT.

The CDR3 spells CAISDRAVEGNQPQHF. In DNA form, the CDR3 reads TGTGCCATCAGTGACAGGGCGGTCGAAGGCAATCAGCCCCAGCATTTT. V is TRBV10-3 and J is TRBJ1-5, with a tentative D call TRBD1 (5 bases). The CDR3 covers 16 residues. CDR1 and CDR2 from the germline V gene are ENHRY and SYGVKD. V gave up 3 bases and J gave up 2 bases, with 14 bases separating them.

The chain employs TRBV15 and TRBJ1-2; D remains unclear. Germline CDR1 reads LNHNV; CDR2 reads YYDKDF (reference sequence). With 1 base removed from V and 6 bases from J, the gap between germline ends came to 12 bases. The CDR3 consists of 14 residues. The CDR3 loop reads CATSRGLAEDGYTF. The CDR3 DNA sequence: TGTGCCACCAGCAGAGGGCTGGCTGAGGATGGCTACACCTTC.

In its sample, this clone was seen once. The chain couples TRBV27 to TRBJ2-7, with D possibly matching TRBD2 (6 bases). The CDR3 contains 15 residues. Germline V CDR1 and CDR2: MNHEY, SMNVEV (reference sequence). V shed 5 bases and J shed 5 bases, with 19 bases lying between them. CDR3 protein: CASSPLAGTRHEQYF. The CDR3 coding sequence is TGTGCCAGCAGTCCACTGGCGGGAACTAGACACGAGCAGTACTTC.

The chain's CDR3 is CARSLVRGGIGNQPQHF. The DNA of the CDR3 is TGTGCCAGAAGCTTGGTCCGGGGAGGCATCGGCAATCAGCCCCAGCATTTT. The chain recombines TRBV5-3 with TRBJ1-5; D remains ambiguous. TRBV5-3 falls under the ORF class, with uncertain function. Trimming cost V 0 bases and J 2 bases, with 15 bases left between them. The CDR3 loop spans 17 amino acids.

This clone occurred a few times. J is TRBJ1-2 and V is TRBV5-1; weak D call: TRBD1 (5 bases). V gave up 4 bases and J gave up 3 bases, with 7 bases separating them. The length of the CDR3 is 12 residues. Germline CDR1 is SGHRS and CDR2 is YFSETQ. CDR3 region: CASSGAHYGYTF. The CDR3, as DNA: TGCGCCAGCAGCGGGGCGCACTATGGCTACACCTTC.

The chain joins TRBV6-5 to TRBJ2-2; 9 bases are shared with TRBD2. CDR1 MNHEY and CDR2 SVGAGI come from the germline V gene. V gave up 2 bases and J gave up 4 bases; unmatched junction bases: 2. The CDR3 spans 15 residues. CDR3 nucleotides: TGTGCCAGCAGTTACGCTAGCGGGGCCACCGGGGAGCTGTTTTTT. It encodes CASSYASGATGELFF.

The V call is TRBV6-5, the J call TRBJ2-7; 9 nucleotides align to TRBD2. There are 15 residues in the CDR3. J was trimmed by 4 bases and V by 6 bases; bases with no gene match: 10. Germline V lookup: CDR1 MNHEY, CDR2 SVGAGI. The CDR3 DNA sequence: TGTGCCAGCAGCGTAACTAGCGGGCCCCTTTACGAGCAGTACTTC. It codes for CASSVTSGPLYEQYF.

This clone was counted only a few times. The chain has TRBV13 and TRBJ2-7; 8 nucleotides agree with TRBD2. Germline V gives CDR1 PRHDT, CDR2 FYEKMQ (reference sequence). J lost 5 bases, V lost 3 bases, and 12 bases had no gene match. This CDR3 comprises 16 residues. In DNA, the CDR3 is TGTGCCAGCAGCTTTGCCAGCGGGAGAGTTCTGGACGAGCAGTACTTC. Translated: CASSFASGRVLDEQYF.

CDR3 protein: CASSPTQNTEAFF. The CDR3 DNA follows: TGTGCCAGTAGTCCGACACAGAACACTGAAGCTTTCTTT. The V call is TRBV19, the J call TRBJ1-1; no clear D. This CDR3 comprises 13 residues. Between the trimmed V and J ends, which lost 5 bases and 1 base, there was a span of 8 bases. Per germline, CDR1 LNHDA and CDR2 SQIVND (reference sequence).

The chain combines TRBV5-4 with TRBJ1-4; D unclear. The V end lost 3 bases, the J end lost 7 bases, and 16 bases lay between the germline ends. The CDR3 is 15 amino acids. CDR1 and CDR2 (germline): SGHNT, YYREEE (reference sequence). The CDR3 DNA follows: TGTGCCAGCAGCTCGGGAGTTTCAAGAAGTGAAAAACTGTTTTTT. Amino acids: CASSSGVSRSEKLFF.

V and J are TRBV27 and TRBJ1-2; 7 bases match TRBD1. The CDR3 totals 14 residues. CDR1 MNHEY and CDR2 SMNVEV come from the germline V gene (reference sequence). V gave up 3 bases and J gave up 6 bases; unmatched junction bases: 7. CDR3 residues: CASSLGIQGNGYTF. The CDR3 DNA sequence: TGTGCCAGCAGTTTGGGGATACAGGGGAATGGCTACACCTTC.

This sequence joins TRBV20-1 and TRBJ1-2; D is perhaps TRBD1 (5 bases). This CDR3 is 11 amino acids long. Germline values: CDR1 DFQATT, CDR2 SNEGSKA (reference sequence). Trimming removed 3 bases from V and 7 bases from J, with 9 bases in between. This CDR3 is CSASRGGGYTF. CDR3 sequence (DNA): TGCAGTGCTAGCCGGGGGGGTGGCTACACCTTC.

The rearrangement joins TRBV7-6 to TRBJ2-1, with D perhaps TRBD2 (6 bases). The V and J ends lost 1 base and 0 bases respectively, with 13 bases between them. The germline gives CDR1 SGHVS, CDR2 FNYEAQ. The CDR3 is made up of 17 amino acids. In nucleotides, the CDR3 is TGTGCCAGCAGCTTAGTACACGGGGGTAGCTCCTACAATGAGCAGTTCTTC. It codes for CASSLVHGGSSYNEQFF.

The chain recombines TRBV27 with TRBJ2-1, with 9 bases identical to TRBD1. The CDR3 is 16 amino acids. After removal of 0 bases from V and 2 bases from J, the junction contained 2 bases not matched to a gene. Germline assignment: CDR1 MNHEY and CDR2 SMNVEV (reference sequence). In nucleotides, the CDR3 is TGTGCCAGCAGTTTATCGGACAGGGGACCCTACAATGAGCAGTTCTTC. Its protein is CASSLSDRGPYNEQFF.

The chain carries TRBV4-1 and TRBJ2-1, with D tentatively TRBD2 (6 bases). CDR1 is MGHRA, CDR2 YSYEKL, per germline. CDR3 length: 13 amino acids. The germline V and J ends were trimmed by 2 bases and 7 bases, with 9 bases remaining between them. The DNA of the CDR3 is TGCGCCAGCAGCCAACTAGCGAATAATGAGCAGTTCTTC. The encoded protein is CASSQLANNEQFF.

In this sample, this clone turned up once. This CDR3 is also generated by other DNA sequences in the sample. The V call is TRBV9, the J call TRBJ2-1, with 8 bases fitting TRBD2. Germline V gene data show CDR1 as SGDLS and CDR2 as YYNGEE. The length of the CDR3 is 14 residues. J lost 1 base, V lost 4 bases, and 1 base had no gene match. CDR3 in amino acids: CASSPGGSYNEQFF. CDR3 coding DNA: TGTGCCAGCAGCCCGGGGGGGTCCTACAATGAGCAGTTCTTC.

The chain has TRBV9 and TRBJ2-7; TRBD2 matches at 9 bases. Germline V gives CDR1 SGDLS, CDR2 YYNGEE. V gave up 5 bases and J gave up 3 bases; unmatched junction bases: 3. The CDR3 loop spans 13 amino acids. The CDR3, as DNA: TGTGCCAGCAGTCGTAGCGGGAGCTACGAGCAGTACTTC. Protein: CASSRSGSYEQYF.

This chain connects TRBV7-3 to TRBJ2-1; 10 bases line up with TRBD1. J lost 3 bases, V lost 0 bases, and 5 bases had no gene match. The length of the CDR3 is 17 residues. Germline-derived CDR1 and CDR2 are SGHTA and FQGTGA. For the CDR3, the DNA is TGTGCCAGCAGCTTAACGAGAGGGACAGGGGACTACAATGAGCAGTTCTTC. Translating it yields CASSLTRGTGDYNEQFF. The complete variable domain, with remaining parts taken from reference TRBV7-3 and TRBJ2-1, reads GAGVSQTPSNKVTEKGKYVELRCDPISGHTALYWYRQSLGQGPEFLIYFQGTGAADDSGLPNDRFFAVRPEGSVSTLKIQRTERGDSAVYLCASSLTRGTGDYNEQFFGPGTRLTVL.